This entry describes one T cell receptor (beta chain). Its specificity is unknown. TCRdb analysed the 5' RACE reads with MiXCR anew, one entry per CDR3 protein. Seen here are 690,000 or so distinct CDR3 sequences, roughly 6.2% observed once, and the top ten hold approximately 2%. The data were obtained in a study of identical twins. Whole-study findings and limits: Cord blood beta clonotypes that were abundant carried fewer insertions, and memory repertoires showed no such trend.

Among all donors, each was a healthy Caucasian. The V segment lost 5 bases and the J segment 4 bases; nucleotides outside the gene matches: 17. Looked up from germline, CDR1 is SGHAT and CDR2 is FQDESV (reference sequence). This CDR3 comprises 18 residues. This receptor was taken from a man between 18 and 35 years old in good health. Specimen: naive T cells sorted from blood. The rearrangement uses TRBV11-1 and TRBJ2-3, with 8 bases lining up with TRBD2. CDR3 residues: CASSPKIGAGVAADTQYF. The CDR3 DNA reads TGTGCCAGCAGCCCAAAAATAGGAGCGGGAGTGGCGGCAGATACGCAGTATTTT. Together with reference TRBV11-1 and TRBJ2-3, the CDR3 gives the full variable domain: EAEVAQSPRYKITEKSQAVAFWCDPISGHATLYWYRQILGQGPELLVQFQDESVVDDSQLPKDRFSAERLKGVDSTLKIQPAELGDSAMYLCASSPKIGAGVAADTQYFGPGTRLTVL.